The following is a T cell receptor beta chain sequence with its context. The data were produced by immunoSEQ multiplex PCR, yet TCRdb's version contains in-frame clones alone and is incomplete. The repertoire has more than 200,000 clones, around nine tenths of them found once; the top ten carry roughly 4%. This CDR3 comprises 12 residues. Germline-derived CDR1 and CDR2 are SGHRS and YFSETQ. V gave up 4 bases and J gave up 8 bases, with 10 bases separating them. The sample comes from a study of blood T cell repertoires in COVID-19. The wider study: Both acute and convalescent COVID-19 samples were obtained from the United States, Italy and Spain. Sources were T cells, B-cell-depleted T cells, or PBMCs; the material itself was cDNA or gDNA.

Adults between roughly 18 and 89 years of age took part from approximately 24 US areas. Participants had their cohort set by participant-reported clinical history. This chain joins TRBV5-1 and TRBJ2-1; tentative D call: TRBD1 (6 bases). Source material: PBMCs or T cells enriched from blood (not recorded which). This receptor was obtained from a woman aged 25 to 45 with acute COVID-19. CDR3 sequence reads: CASSLQGYEQFF. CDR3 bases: TGCGCCAGCAGCCTACAGGGTTATGAGCAGTTCTTC.